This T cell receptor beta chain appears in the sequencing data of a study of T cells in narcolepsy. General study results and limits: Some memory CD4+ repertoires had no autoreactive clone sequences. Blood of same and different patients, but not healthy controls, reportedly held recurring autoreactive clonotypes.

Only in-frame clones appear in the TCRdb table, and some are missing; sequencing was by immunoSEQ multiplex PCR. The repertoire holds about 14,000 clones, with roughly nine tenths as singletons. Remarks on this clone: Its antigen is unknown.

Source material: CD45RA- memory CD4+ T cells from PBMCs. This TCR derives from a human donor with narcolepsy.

CDR3 amino acids: CASSSLGTGSYGYTF. In DNA form, the CDR3 reads TGTGCCAGCAGCTCCCTGGGGACTGGATCCTATGGCTACACCTTC. The chain links TRBV14 to TRBJ1-2, with a weak D call TRBD1 (5 bases). This CDR3 is 15 amino acids long. CDR1 SGHDN and CDR2 FVKESK come from the germline V gene. V lost 5 bases to trimming and J lost 4 bases, with 17 bases between them.